One and the same sample provided the 9 T cell receptor beta chains below, sequenced in a study of blood T cell repertoires in COVID-19 (dated by TCRdb to between 2020 and 2021). Libraries came from the immunoSEQ multiplex PCR assay. TCRdb re-hosts the immuneACCESS table, in-frame sequences only. Its copies lack some clones; in the studies checked, an unresolved V gene accounts for under half of them, and the cause for the rest is not known. The sample profile shows roughly 110,000 clones; roughly 88% of them were found once. The top ten clonotypes cover about 0.8% of the sample. The sample was peripheral blood. The receptor source for this set is a woman in her seventies with acute or convalescent COVID-19.

J is TRBJ2-7 and V is TRBV2, with 10 bases that match TRBD2. The CDR3 sequence is 16 residues long. Germline trimming cut 4 bases from V and 4 bases from J; bases unmatched to any gene: 10. The germline gives CDR1 SNHLY, CDR2 FYNNEI. The CDR3 nucleotides read TGTGCCAGCAGTGGAGGTCGACTAGCGGGTTATTACGAGCAGTACTTC. This codes for CASSGGRLAGYYEQYF.

The chain links TRBV5-1 to TRBJ1-1; 10 nucleotides align to TRBD1. CDR3 size: 16 residues. Trimming removed 2 bases from V and 4 bases from J; junction bases left unmatched: 8. Germline V gives CDR1 SGHRS, CDR2 YFSETQ. In nucleotides, the CDR3 is TGCGCCAGCAGCTTAGCTAGGACAGGGGGGACCACTGAAGCTTTCTTT. Translated, it gives CASSLARTGGTTEAFF.

The chain joins TRBV2 to TRBJ1-1; D is ambiguous. CDR1 is SNHLY and CDR2 is FYNNEI in the germline V gene. This CDR3 is built from 12 residues. Trimming left V 2 bases short and J 6 bases short, with 7 bases between. CDR3 sequence (DNA): TGTGCCAGCAGTGAACCGGGTCCTGAAGCTTTCTTT. This gives the protein CASSEPGPEAFF.

The V call is TRBV5-1, the J call TRBJ1-6; TRBD1 matches at 8 bases. With 5 bases clipped from V and 7 bases from J, the junction kept 8 bases outside the gene matches. CDR3 size: 15 residues. Per germline, CDR1 SGHRS and CDR2 YFSETQ. CDR3 sequence: CASRQDQGANSPLHF. The CDR3 region has the DNA TGCGCCAGCAGACAAGATCAGGGGGCAAATTCACCCCTCCACTTT.

The CDR3 DNA follows: TGTGCCTTTCATAGCGGGGCCTCCTACAATGAGCAGTTCTTC. This gives the protein CAFHSGASYNEQFF. The chain couples TRBV5-4 to TRBJ2-1; the match to TRBD2 covers 8 bases. Germline V lookup: CDR1 SGHNT, CDR2 YYREEE (reference sequence). The CDR3 extends over 14 amino acids. The V gene end was trimmed by 10 bases and the J gene end by 0 bases; junction bases not matched to a gene: 6.

The chain has TRBV7-2 and TRBJ2-3, with D possibly matching TRBD2 (5 bases). This CDR3 has 13 residues. Trimming took 4 bases from V and 5 from J, leaving 10 bases between them. Germline-derived CDR1 and CDR2 are SGHTA and FQGNSA. The CDR3 loop reads CASSYPGEDTQYF. The DNA for the CDR3 is TGTGCCAGCAGCTACCCCGGGGAAGATACGCAGTATTTT.

The chain employs TRBV3-1 (or the pseudogene TRBV3-2) and TRBJ2-1; 11 positions match TRBD2. This CDR3 has 16 amino acids. The trim removed 0 bases at V and 7 bases at J, leaving 5 bases unmatched. Germline CDR1 reads LGHDT; CDR2 reads YNNKEL (reference sequence). This CDR3 is CASSQDRASGRNEQFF. The CDR3 DNA is TGTGCCAGCAGCCAAGATAGGGCTAGCGGGAGGAATGAGCAGTTCTTC.

The V call is TRBV5-1, the J call TRBJ1-1, with a tentative D call TRBD1 (6 bases). From germline, CDR1 is SGHRS and CDR2 YFSETQ. With 4 bases removed from V and 3 bases from J, the gap between germline ends came to 10 bases. The CDR3 is 13 amino acids. CDR3 loop: CASSQAGDTEAFF. CDR3 coding DNA: TGCGCCAGCAGCCAAGCAGGGGACACTGAAGCTTTCTTT.

The rearrangement links TRBV7-3 to TRBJ2-1; TRBD2 aligns across 7 bases. Trimming removed 5 bases from V and 10 bases from J; junction bases left unmatched: 11. Per germline, CDR1 SGHTA and CDR2 FQGTGA. There are 14 residues in the CDR3. The CDR3 spells CASSPRGTTKEQFF. The CDR3 region has the DNA TGTGCCAGCAGCCCCCGCGGGACTACGAAAGAGCAGTTCTTC.